This TCR beta chain was recorded in a study of shared clonotypes between healthy human individuals. Execution of the assay was at deep level. Clones were read by immunoSEQ multiplex PCR, and TCRdb kept only the in-frame ones, dropping some. The sample lists approximately 2.4 million clones, approximately 96% occurring once. Germline CDR1 SGDLS, CDR2 YYNGEE. V shed 2 bases and J 8 bases; nucleotides not matched to a gene: 8. This CDR3 spans 16 amino acids. Sequenced sample: naive CD4+ T cells sorted from blood. Subset specified: CD45RA+ positively selected. The clonotype was recovered from a man in his late teens or twenties in good health. The chain couples TRBV9 to TRBJ2-1, with 12 bases fitting TRBD1. The CDR3 sequence is CASSVTTGQGADEQFF. CDR3 nucleotide sequence: TGTGCCAGCAGCGTGACAACGGGACAGGGGGCCGATGAGCAGTTCTTC.